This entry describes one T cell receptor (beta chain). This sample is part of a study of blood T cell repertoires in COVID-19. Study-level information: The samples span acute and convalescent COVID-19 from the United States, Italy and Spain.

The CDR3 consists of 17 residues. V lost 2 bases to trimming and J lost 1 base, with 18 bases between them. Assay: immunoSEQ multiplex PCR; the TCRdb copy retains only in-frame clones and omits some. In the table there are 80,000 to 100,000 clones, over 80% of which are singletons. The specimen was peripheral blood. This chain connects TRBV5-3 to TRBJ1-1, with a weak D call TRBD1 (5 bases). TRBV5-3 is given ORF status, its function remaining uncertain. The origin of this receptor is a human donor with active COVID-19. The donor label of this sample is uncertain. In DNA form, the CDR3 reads TGTGCCAGAAGCTTACCTCAATCGACAGCTCAGAACACTGAAGCTTTCTTT. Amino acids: CARSLPQSTAQNTEAFF.